The 6 T cell receptor beta chains listed next were all sequenced from one sample in a study of cytomegalovirus exposure and HLA in healthy donors. PCR used 60 Vbeta primers and 13 Jbeta primers. TCRdb's copy holds only in-frame clones and misses some; the assay was immunoSEQ multiplex PCR. The sample totals more than 60,000 clones. Sequencing was done on a sample of PBMCs. These receptor sequences come from a boy younger than 18 in good health and CMV-seronegative.

The chain couples TRBV30 to TRBJ1-1; D is possibly TRBD1 (5 bases). In germline, CDR1 is GTSNPN, CDR2 SVGIG (reference sequence). The CDR3 has 15 amino acids. V was cut by 6 bases and J by 2 bases, with 19 bases left in between. The CDR3, as DNA: TGTGCCTGCCTAAGCCGCCGTAGGGGTAACACTGAAGCTTTCTTT. Amino acid sequence: CACLSRRRGNTEAFF.

CDR3 nucleotides: TGTGCCGGTAGGGGGGGCGCGTCTTTCTTCGGGCAGTACTTC. It encodes CAGRGGASFFGQYF. The chain couples TRBV2 to TRBJ2-7; TRBD2 might be the D (7 bases). Trimming stripped 11 bases from V and 9 bases from J, with 26 bases between. CDR1 is SNHLY and CDR2 is FYNNEI in the germline V gene. This CDR3 region has 14 residues.

This chain joins TRBV6-1 and TRBJ1-1; D may be TRBD1 (6 bases). The CDR3 loop spans 15 amino acids. Germline CDR1 and CDR2: MNHNS and SASEGT. V was trimmed by 8 bases and J by 5 bases, leaving 21 bases between them. The CDR3 bases are TGTGCCAGCCGGGACATTTCAAAAGTCGGGACTGAAGCTTTCTTT. Its protein product is CASRDISKVGTEAFF.

V usage is TRBV19 and J usage is TRBJ1-2, with 9 bases identical to TRBD1. The CDR3 has 18 amino acids. V gave up 5 bases and J gave up 1 base; unmatched junction bases: 14. Looked up from germline, CDR1 is LNHDA and CDR2 is SQIVND (reference sequence). CDR3 bases: TGTGCCAGTAGTGCTGGCCGGGACAGGGACGTAGTTAACTATGGCTACACCTTC. As protein: CASSAGRDRDVVNYGYTF.

This chain connects TRBV30 to TRBJ2-7; 8 bases fit TRBD2. The CDR3 spans 14 residues. The V gene's germline CDR1 is GTSNPN and CDR2 SVGIG (reference sequence). The ends lost 7 bases at V and 0 bases at J; junction bases unmatched: 8. The CDR3 nucleotides are TGTGCCTCCACGGGCGGGAGGAACTCCTACGAGCAGTACTTC. It specifies CASTGGRNSYEQYF. Drawing the rest from reference TRBV30 and TRBJ2-7, the complete variable domain is SQTIHQWPATLVQPVGSPLSLECTVEGTSNPNLYWYRQAAGRGLQLLFYSVGIGQISSEVPQNLSASRPQDRQFILSSKKLLLSDSGFYLCASTGGRNSYEQYFGPGTRLTVT.

V and J are TRBV5-8 and TRBJ1-2; perhaps TRBD1 as D (6 bases). Germline-derived CDR1 and CDR2 are SGHTS and YDEGEE. Trimming pared 4 bases from V and 2 bases from J, leaving 9 bases between. This CDR3 comprises 13 residues. CDR3 nucleotide sequence: TGTGCCAGCAGCCGCACAGGGAACTATGGCTACACCTTC. As protein: CASSRTGNYGYTF.